The entry below gives a single T cell receptor beta chain sequence along with its context. The data stem from a study of OX40 agonist ivuxolimab in advanced cancers. Study in general: Ivuxolimab, which patients received intravenously every 2 weeks, was dosed at 0.01 to 10 mg/kg.

Germline V CDR1 and CDR2: MGHDK, SYGVNS. Deletions cut 8 bases from V and 8 bases from J, with 19 bases between. This CDR3 has 15 amino acids. Here immunoSEQ multiplex PCR was the method, and the copy in TCRdb shows in-frame clones only, minus some. The sample holds around 94,000 clones, 80% to 90% seen once. Autoimmune disease history or systemic immunosuppression barred patients. The TCR sequence derives from an adult with an advanced solid tumor such as melanoma, head and neck, liver or kidney cancer. This sample comprised CD4+ or CD8+ T cells sorted from blood, obtained in a trial of the OX40 agonist ivuxolimab. The chain couples TRBV25-1 to TRBJ1-6; a possible D gene is TRBD1 (5 bases). The CDR3 coding sequence is TGTGCCAGCCAAGAGAGGGACGGAAAATATTCACCCCTCCACTTT. It codes for CASQERDGKYSPLHF. The complete variable domain, with remaining parts taken from reference TRBV25-1 and TRBJ1-6, reads EADIYQTPRYLVIGTGKKITLECSQTMGHDKMYWYQQDPGMELHLIHYSYGVNSTEKGDLSSESTVSRIRTEHFPLTLESARPSHTSQYLCASQERDGKYSPLHFGNGTRLTVT.